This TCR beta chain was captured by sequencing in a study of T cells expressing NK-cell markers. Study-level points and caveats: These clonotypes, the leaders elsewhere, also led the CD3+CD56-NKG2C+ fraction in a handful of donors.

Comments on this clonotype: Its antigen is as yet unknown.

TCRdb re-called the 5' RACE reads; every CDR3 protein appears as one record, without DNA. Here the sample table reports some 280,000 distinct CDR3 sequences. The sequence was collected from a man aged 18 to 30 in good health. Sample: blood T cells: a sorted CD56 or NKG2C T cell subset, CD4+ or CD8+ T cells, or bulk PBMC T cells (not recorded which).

The CDR3 here is CASSPPVAGELFF. The genes are TRBV7-3 and TRBJ2-2; TCRdb reports TRBD1, a call that lacks DNA to check it against. The germline gives CDR1 SGHTA, CDR2 FQGTGA. The CDR3 is 13 amino acids.